Below, one T cell receptor (beta chain) is given with its context. The antigen remains unidentified. The germline gives CDR1 SGHTA, CDR2 FQGNSA. The CDR3 spans 17 residues. Trimming left V 3 bases short and J 1 base short, with 19 bases between. Here immunoSEQ multiplex PCR was the method, and the copy in TCRdb shows in-frame clones only, minus some. The profile shows 65,000 to 100,000 clones, 84% of them singletons. These data are taken from a study of OX40 agonist ivuxolimab in advanced cancers. Overall study context: An agonistic anti-OX40 (CD134) antibody, ivuxolimab, was used to treat the patients. Partial responses, seen in three patients, involved one hepatocellular carcinoma and two cutaneous melanomas.

The study, taken as a whole, reports: No antigen was identified for the clonally expanded peripheral T cells. Partly responding patients at 0.1-3.0 mg/kg showed some of the smallest clonal expansion.

This clonotype was obtained from an adult with an advanced solid tumor such as melanoma, head and neck, liver or kidney cancer. This sample comprised CD4+ or CD8+ T cells sorted from blood, obtained in a trial of the OX40 agonist ivuxolimab. V usage is TRBV7-2 and J usage is TRBJ2-7; tentatively, D is TRBD1 or TRBD2 (6 bases each). For the CDR3, the DNA is TGTGCCAGCAGCTTCCGTGATGTGGCGGGGACATCCTACGAGCAGTACTTC. Protein: CASSFRDVAGTSYEQYF.